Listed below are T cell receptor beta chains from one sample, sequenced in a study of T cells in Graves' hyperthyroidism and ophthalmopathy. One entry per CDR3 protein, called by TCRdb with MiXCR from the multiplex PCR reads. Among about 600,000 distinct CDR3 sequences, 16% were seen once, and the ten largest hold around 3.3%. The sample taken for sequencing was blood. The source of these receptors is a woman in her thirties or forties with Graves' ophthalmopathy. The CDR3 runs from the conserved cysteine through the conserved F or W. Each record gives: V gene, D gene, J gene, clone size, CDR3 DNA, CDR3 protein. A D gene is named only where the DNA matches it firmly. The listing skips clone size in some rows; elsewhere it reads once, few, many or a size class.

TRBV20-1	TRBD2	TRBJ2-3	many	TGCAGTGCTTCCTTACCCGGGAGGGGCACAGATACGCAGTATTTT	CSASLPGRGTDTQYF
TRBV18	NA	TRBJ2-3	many	TGTGCCAGCTCACCAGAATACTTAGCGGCAGATACGCAGTATTTT	CASSPEYLAADTQYF
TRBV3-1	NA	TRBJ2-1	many	TGTGCCACCACTATCGGGGGGCTGCCCAATGAGCAGTTCTTC	CATTIGGLPNEQFF
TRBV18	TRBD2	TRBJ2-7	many	TGTGCCAGCTCACCCATAGGGACTAGCGGGAGGGGCGAGCAGTACTTC	CASSPIGTSGRGEQYF
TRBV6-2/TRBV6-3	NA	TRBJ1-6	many	TGTGCCAGCTCACTCGCTAGCAATGGCAATTCACCCCTCCACTTT	CASSLASNGNSPLHF
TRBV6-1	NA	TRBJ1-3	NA	TGTGCCAGCAGTGAAAATCTTGGAAACACCATATATTTT	CASSENLGNTIYF
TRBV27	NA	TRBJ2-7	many	TGTGCCAGCAGTTTAAATAGGGGCGAGCAGTACTTC	CASSLNRGEQYF
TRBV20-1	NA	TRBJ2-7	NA	TGCAGTGCTAGAAAAAACCTCCGAACGAGCTCCTACGAGCAGTACTTC	CSARKNLRTSSYEQYF
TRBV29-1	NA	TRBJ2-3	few	TGCAGCGTTGAAGGGGGCAGGAGCACAGATACGCAGTATTTT	CSVEGGRSTDTQYF
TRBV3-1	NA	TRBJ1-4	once	TGTGCCAGCAGCCATTCAGGGATCTCTAATGAAAAACTGTTTTTT	CASSHSGISNEKLFF
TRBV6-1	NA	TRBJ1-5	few	TGTGCCAGCAGTCCCCTAGGGGGCAATCAGCCCCAGCATTTT	CASSPLGGNQPQHF
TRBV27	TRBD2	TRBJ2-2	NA	TGTGCCAGCAGTTCACGACTAGCGGGGGCGACCGGGGAGCTGTTTTTT	CASSSRLAGATGELFF
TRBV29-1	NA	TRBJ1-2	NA	TGCAGCGTTGAACCGGGGAACTATGGCTACACCTTC	CSVEPGNYGYTF
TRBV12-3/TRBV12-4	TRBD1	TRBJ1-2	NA	TGTGCCAGCAGTCCCCATCCACGGGCAGGGGGCGGCTACACCTTC	CASSPHPRAGGGYTF
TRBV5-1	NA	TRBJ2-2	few	TGCGCCAGCAGCCCCAACCCCGACGGCACCGGGGAGCTGTTTTTT	CASSPNPDGTGELFF
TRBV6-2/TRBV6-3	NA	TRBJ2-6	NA	TGTGCCAGCAGTGAGATCTCTGGGGCCAACGTCCTGACTTTC	CASSEISGANVLTF
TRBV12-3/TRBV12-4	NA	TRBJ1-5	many	TGTGCCAGCAGTTTTTACGGAGCCACTAGGGATCAGCCCCAGCATTTT	CASSFYGATRDQPQHF
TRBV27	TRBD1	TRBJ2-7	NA	TGTGCCAGCCGCTCACGGGACAGTTCCTACGAGCAGTACTTC	CASRSRDSSYEQYF
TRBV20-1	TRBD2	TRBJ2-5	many	TGCAGTGCTAGGACTAGCGGGAGGGAGACCCAGTACTTC	CSARTSGRETQYF
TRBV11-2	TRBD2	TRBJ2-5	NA	TGTGCCAGCAGCGTCCTACTAGCGGGGGAGACCCAGTACTTC	CASSVLLAGETQYF
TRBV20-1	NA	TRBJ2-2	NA	TGCAGTGCTCGATGGGGGGCTGCTTCGGACACCGGGGAGCTGTTTTTT	CSARWGAASDTGELFF
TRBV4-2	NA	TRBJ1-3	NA	TGTGCCAGCAGCCAATATGGGGTAGGAAGCTCTGGAAACACCATATATTTT	CASSQYGVGSSGNTIYF
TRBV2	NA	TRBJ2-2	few	TGTGCCAGCAGGGGCTACGAGGAGCTGTTTTTT	CASRGYEELFF
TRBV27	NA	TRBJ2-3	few	TGTGCCAGCCCTGATACGACTAGCACAGATACGCAGTATTTT	CASPDTTSTDTQYF
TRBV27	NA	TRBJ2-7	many	TGTGCCAGCAGTTCTACGTACTACGAGCAGTACTTC	CASSSTYYEQYF
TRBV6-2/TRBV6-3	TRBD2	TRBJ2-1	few	TGTGCCAGCACTCCACGGCGGGGGACCTACAATGAGCAGTTCTTC	CASTPRRGTYNEQFF
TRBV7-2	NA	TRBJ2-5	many	TGTGCCAGCAGCTTATGGGGGCTGGAAGAGACCCAGTACTTC	CASSLWGLEETQYF
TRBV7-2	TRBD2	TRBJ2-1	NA	TGTGCCAGCAGCTCGCGGGCGGGGGGGCAGTACAATGAGCAGTTCTTC	CASSSRAGGQYNEQFF
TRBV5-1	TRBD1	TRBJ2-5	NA	TGCGCCAGCAGCCCTCACCCGACAGGGGGAGAGACCCAGTACTTC	CASSPHPTGGETQYF
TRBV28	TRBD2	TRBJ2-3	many	TGTGCCAGCAGTCTCGGGACTAGCGGATCCTCAGATACGCAGTATTTT	CASSLGTSGSSDTQYF
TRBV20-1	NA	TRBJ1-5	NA	TGCAGTGCTAGAGTGGAAGGGTCTGAATGGCAGCCCCAGCATTTT	CSARVEGSEWQPQHF
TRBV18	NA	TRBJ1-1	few	TGTGCCGGCTCACTGGGACGGAACACTGAAGCTTTCTTT	CAGSLGRNTEAFF
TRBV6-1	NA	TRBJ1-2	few	TGTGCCAGCAGGACAGCCGCTGGCTACACCTTC	CASRTAAGYTF
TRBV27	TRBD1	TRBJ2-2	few	TGTGCCAGCAGTTTTCTCGGACAGGGCCCCGGGGAGCTGTTTTTT	CASSFLGQGPGELFF